Listed here are 20 T cell receptor beta chains from one sample, sequenced in a study of blood T cell repertoires in COVID-19. The table came from immunoSEQ multiplex PCR; TCRdb's copy has only in-frame clones and leaves some out. The sample carries 65,000 or so clones, approximately 84% recorded once. The sequenced material came from peripheral blood. Every receptor here comes from a man aged 55 to 70 with acute or convalescent COVID-19.

This chain uses TRBV19 with TRBJ1-2; 8 bases align to TRBD1. The CDR3 is made up of 13 amino acids. With V trimmed by 7 bases and J by 7 bases, 8 bases remained unmatched. Per the germline V gene, CDR1 is LNHDA and CDR2 is SQIVND (reference sequence). CDR3 sequence: CASKPGGASGYTF. As DNA, the CDR3 is TGTGCCAGTAAACCAGGGGGCGCCTCTGGCTACACCTTC.

V usage is TRBV6-5 and J usage is TRBJ1-5; weak D call: TRBD1 (6 bases). Trimming took 2 bases from V and 2 from J, leaving 10 bases between them. The CDR3 covers 15 residues. In germline, CDR1 is MNHEY, CDR2 SVGAGI. The CDR3 loop reads CASSYGRGGNQPQHF. The CDR3 DNA reads TGTGCCAGCAGTTACGGCAGGGGTGGCAATCAGCCCCAGCATTTT.

The CDR3 DNA is TGTGCCAGCACACGGGACAGGCCTACCTATTCACCCCTCCACTTT. Protein sequence: CASTRDRPTYSPLHF. This rearrangement joins TRBV6-5 to TRBJ1-6; 8 positions agree with TRBD1. The germline CDR1 and CDR2 sequences are MNHEY and SVGAGI. Trimming cost V 7 bases and J 8 bases; bases outside gene matches: 10. This CDR3 region has 15 residues.

The genes are TRBV30 and TRBJ1-2, with 7 bases matching TRBD1. This CDR3 is built from 12 residues. Germline CDR1 reads GTSNPN; CDR2 reads SVGIG (reference sequence). After removal of 5 bases from V and 3 bases from J, the junction contained 3 bases not matched to a gene. CDR3 nucleotides: TGTGCCTGGCACAGGGGAGACTATGGCTACACCTTC. Translation: CAWHRGDYGYTF.

V gene TRBV19 combines with J gene TRBJ1-1; no clear D gene. The CDR3 spans 12 residues. Germline-derived CDR1 and CDR2 are LNHDA and SQIVND (reference sequence). V was cut by 7 bases and J by 1 base, with 7 bases left in between. The CDR3: CASKNRNTEAFF. In DNA, the CDR3 is TGTGCCAGTAAAAACAGGAACACTGAAGCTTTCTTT.

The chain combines TRBV2 with TRBJ2-7, with 8 bases identical to TRBD1. Trimming at V came to 3 bases and at J to 5 bases, leaving 3 bases not matched to a gene. The CDR3 has 13 amino acids. Germline assignment: CDR1 SNHLY and CDR2 FYNNEI. The CDR3 bases are TGTGCCAGCAGTGACATGACAGGGGACGAGCAGTACTTC. It specifies CASSDMTGDEQYF.

The chain combines TRBV27 with TRBJ1-1, with 9 positions matching TRBD1. The V segment lost 4 bases and the J segment 1 base; nucleotides outside the gene matches: 13. This CDR3 comprises 18 residues. From germline, CDR1 is MNHEY and CDR2 SMNVEV (reference sequence). CDR3 amino acids: CASSSPARTGATNTEAFF. CDR3 DNA sequence: TGTGCCAGCAGTTCTCCTGCAAGGACAGGGGCCACGAACACTGAAGCTTTCTTT.

V usage is TRBV28 and J usage is TRBJ1-2; no firm D call. Deletions cut 2 bases from V and 10 bases from J, with 14 bases between. The CDR3 consists of 13 residues. Germline V CDR1 and CDR2: MDHEN, SYDVKM. Here the CDR3 reads CASSLSAPGDYTF. In DNA form, the CDR3 reads TGTGCCAGCAGTTTAAGTGCTCCGGGTGACTACACCTTC.

This rearrangement joins TRBV7-8 to TRBJ2-7; D perhaps matches TRBD2 (6 bases). V gave up 5 bases and J gave up 3 bases, with 20 bases separating them. Germline values: CDR1 SGHVS, CDR2 FQNEAQ. The CDR3 is 16 amino acids. CDR3 sequence: CASSPGRGLRDYEQYF. The CDR3 nucleotides are TGTGCCAGCAGCCCGGGGCGGGGACTTCGGGACTACGAGCAGTACTTC.

This clone was counted a few times. The chain uses TRBV5-1 and TRBJ2-2; D may be TRBD2 (6 bases). The CDR3 covers 15 residues. In germline, CDR1 is SGHRS, CDR2 YFSETQ. V was trimmed by 6 bases and J by 6 bases, leaving 18 bases between them. The CDR3 loop reads CASTSFQGGSGELFF. CDR3 sequence (DNA): TGCGCCAGCACCAGCTTCCAGGGAGGCTCCGGGGAGCTGTTTTTT.

The chain is built from TRBV7-2 and TRBJ2-1, with 10 bases lining up with TRBD2. The CDR3 runs 16 residues. Germline-derived CDR1 and CDR2 are SGHTA and FQGNSA. V was pared by 5 bases and J by 9 bases, with 13 bases of the junction left unmatched. The DNA for the CDR3 is TGTGCCAGCAGCCCATCTTCTAGCGGGGGAGGGGGTGAGCAGTTCTTC. As protein: CASSPSSSGGGGEQFF.

The chain has TRBV29-1 and TRBJ2-1; D might be TRBD2 (6 bases). The V end lost 1 base, the J end lost 13 bases, and 14 bases lay between the germline ends. This CDR3 has 12 residues. CDR1 and CDR2 (germline): SQVTM, ANQGSEA. This CDR3 reads CSVEVGGRVQFF. CDR3 nucleotides: TGCAGCGTTGAAGTCGGGGGACGTGTACAGTTCTTC.

This chain links TRBV6-6 with TRBJ1-4; 10 bases fit TRBD1. J lost 8 bases, V lost 0 bases, and 3 bases had no gene match. The germline V gene encodes CDR1 MNHNY and CDR2 SVGAGI (reference sequence). CDR3 size: 15 residues. CDR3 sequence: CASSYSDRGQEKLFF. In DNA, the CDR3 is TGTGCCAGCAGTTACTCTGACAGGGGGCAAGAAAAACTGTTTTTT.

The V and J genes are TRBV2 and TRBJ1-5; weak D call: TRBD1 (6 bases). V gave up 8 bases and J gave up 3 bases, with 11 bases separating them. CDR1 is SNHLY, CDR2 FYNNEI, per germline. The CDR3 contains 13 residues. DNA of the CDR3: TGTGCCAGCCACCGGGACAACAATCAGCCCCAGCATTTT. Amino acids: CASHRDNNQPQHF.

V and J are TRBV7-2 and TRBJ1-3, with a possible D match to TRBD1 (6 bases). Looked up from germline, CDR1 is SGHTA and CDR2 is FQGNSA. Trimming shortened V by 1 base and J by 7 bases, and 11 bases separated the two germline ends. The CDR3 contains 14 residues. CDR3 nucleotides: TGTGCCAGCAGCTTAGGTAACAGGGAGAACACCATATATTTT. Translated, it gives CASSLGNRENTIYF.

This chain links TRBV7-2 with TRBJ1-1, with D maybe TRBD1 (6 bases). CDR3 size: 13 residues. V was cut by 1 base and J by 4 bases, with 7 bases left in between. Looked up from germline, CDR1 is SGHTA and CDR2 is FQGNSA. This CDR3 is CASSLGGGTEAFF. CDR3 DNA: TGTGCCAGCAGCTTAGGAGGGGGCACTGAAGCTTTCTTT.

The V gene is TRBV12-3 or TRBV12-4, the J gene TRBJ2-1; 8 bases map to TRBD1. V shed 4 bases, J shed 9 bases, and the junction held 2 bases outside the gene matches. The CDR3 runs to 12 residues. The CDR3 spells CASSSRGREQFF. In DNA, the CDR3 is TGTGCCAGCAGTTCCAGGGGGCGTGAGCAGTTCTTC.

The chain uses TRBV7-2 and TRBJ1-2; possibly TRBD1 for D (5 bases). This CDR3 comprises 13 residues. V was shortened by 5 bases and J by 8 bases, with 15 bases between the two germline ends. Per the germline V gene, CDR1 is SGHTA and CDR2 is FQGNSA. The CDR3 region has the DNA TGTGCCAGCAGCCCCATGACAGAAGTAGGCTACACCTTC. Translation: CASSPMTEVGYTF.

The CDR3 DNA sequence: TGTGCCAGCAGCGTAGCGGGACAAGACACGTACGCCGGGGAGCTGTTTTTT. Amino acid sequence: CASSVAGQDTYAGELFF. The rearrangement joins TRBV9 to TRBJ2-2; tentatively, D is TRBD1 (6 bases). V lost 0 bases and J lost 6, with 18 bases in between. The CDR3 sequence is 17 residues long. Looked up from germline, CDR1 is SGDLS and CDR2 is YYNGEE.

This chain links TRBV10-1 with TRBJ1-5, with D possibly being TRBD1 (6 bases). Germline V gives CDR1 WNHNN, CDR2 SYGVQD (reference sequence). Trimming pared 3 bases from V and 9 bases from J, leaving 15 bases between. The CDR3 consists of 14 residues. The CDR3 nucleotides read TGCGCCAGCAGTGAACTCGACAGGTCAGGGCCCCAGCATTTT. Its translation is CASSELDRSGPQHF.